This T cell receptor beta chain is from a study of a mutant IDH1 vaccine in newly diagnosed glioma. Broader study findings: Pseudoprogression seemed unrelated to changes in top peripheral T cell clonotypes.

Time point denoted: week 35, safety follow-up. One vaccine dose held 300 ug of mutant IDH1 20-mer peptide and came with topical imiquimod. Only in-frame clones appear in the TCRdb table, and some are missing; sequencing was by immunoSEQ multiplex PCR. This table holds about 32,000 clones, 81% found once. Remarks on this clone: What it binds is not known.

The sequences come from PBMCs, collected from a glioma patient whose treatment included an IDH1 peptide vaccine. This sequence originates from a man younger than 45 with glioma.

DNA of the CDR3: TGTGCCAGCGGTCTGACGAGGGGTGATGCTCAGCCCCAGCATTTT. Amino acid sequence: CASGLTRGDAQPQHF. The J gene is TRBJ1-5, the V gene TRBV2; weak D call: TRBD1 (5 bases). The CDR3 has 15 amino acids. V dropped 8 bases and J dropped 6 bases, with 20 bases sitting between them. CDR1 and CDR2 from the germline V gene are SNHLY and FYNNEI. Full variable domain (remainder filled in from reference TRBV2 and TRBJ1-5): EPEVTQTPSHQVTQMGQEVILRCVPISNHLYFYWYRQILGQKVEFLVSFYNNEISEKSEIFDDQFSVERPDGSNFTLKIRSTKLEDSAMYFCASGLTRGDAQPQHFGDGTRLSIL.